These T cell receptor beta chains were read from a single sample in a study of breast tumors, draining lymph nodes, adjacent tissues. TCRdb ran MiXCR on the multiplex PCR reads and lists one entry per CDR3 protein. Among 100,000 to 150,000 distinct CDR3 sequences listed, 20% to 25% were seen once. Source material: axillary lymph node tissue. The receptors were gathered from a female donor with breast cancer. Some clones in this sample may be carry-over from other donors' samples. The CDR3 runs from the conserved cysteine through the conserved F or W. Each record gives: CDR3 DNA, CDR3 protein, V gene, clone size, J gene, D gene, CDR3 length. A D gene is named only where the DNA matches it firmly. Not all rows give a size; the values are once, few, many and, for expanded clones, a class.

CDR3nt: TGTGCCAGCATCCCGGGAGGGACAGGGGGGTCTTACGAGCAGTACTTC
CDR3aa: CASIPGGTGGSYEQYF
v_gene: TRBV28
abundance: -
j_gene: TRBJ2-7
d_gene: TRBD1
len: 16

CDR3nt: TGTGCCAGCAGTTTTTTCGGGGCTAGCGGGCTTACCGGGGAGCTGTTTTTT
CDR3aa: CASSFFGASGLTGELFF
v_gene: TRBV27
abundance: -
j_gene: TRBJ2-2
d_gene: TRBD2
len: 17

CDR3nt: TGCAGTGCTAGAGATGACGGGAATTCCTACGAGCAGTACTTC
CDR3aa: CSARDDGNSYEQYF
v_gene: TRBV20-1
abundance: many
j_gene: TRBJ2-7
d_gene: -
len: 14

CDR3nt: TGTGCCAGCGGGCGGGAGGATGAGCAGTTCTTC
CDR3aa: CASGREDEQFF
v_gene: TRBV6-6
abundance: many
j_gene: TRBJ2-1
d_gene: TRBD2
len: 11

CDR3nt: TGTGCCAGCAGCTCGGGACAGGGGCCCCATGAGCAGTTCTTC
CDR3aa: CASSSGQGPHEQFF
v_gene: TRBV7-9
abundance: many
j_gene: TRBJ2-1
d_gene: TRBD1
len: 14

CDR3nt: TGTGCCAGCAGTGAAGTTCCGGGGACTAGCGGGGGTAATGAGCAGTTCTTC
CDR3aa: CASSEVPGTSGGNEQFF
v_gene: TRBV25-1
abundance: many
j_gene: TRBJ2-1
d_gene: TRBD2
len: 17

CDR3nt: TGTGCCAGCAGTGCAACTAGCGTAGAGACCCAGTACTTC
CDR3aa: CASSATSVETQYF
v_gene: TRBV6-6
abundance: many
j_gene: TRBJ2-5
d_gene: TRBD2
len: 13

CDR3nt: TGTGCCAGCAGAGAAGGGAATAGCAATCAGCCCCAGCATTTT
CDR3aa: CASREGNSNQPQHF
v_gene: TRBV2
abundance: many
j_gene: TRBJ1-5
d_gene: -
len: 14

CDR3nt: TGTGCCAGCAGCTTAGTGCCTTCGTTCGAGCAGTACTTC
CDR3aa: CASSLVPSFEQYF
v_gene: TRBV11-3
abundance: many
j_gene: TRBJ2-7
d_gene: -
len: 13

CDR3nt: TGCAGTGCTAGAGATCTAGCCGGTGAGCAGTACTTC
CDR3aa: CSARDLAGEQYF
v_gene: TRBV20-1
abundance: -
j_gene: TRBJ2-7
d_gene: -
len: 12

CDR3nt: TGTGCCTGGGGCAGGACCGATAGGACCGGTGAGCAGTACTTC
CDR3aa: CAWGRTDRTGEQYF
v_gene: TRBV30
abundance: many
j_gene: TRBJ2-7
d_gene: -
len: 14

CDR3nt: TGTGCCAGCAGCCAAGTTACAGGGAGGAATGAGCAGTTCTTC
CDR3aa: CASSQVTGRNEQFF
v_gene: TRBV14
abundance: many
j_gene: TRBJ2-1
d_gene: -
len: 14

CDR3nt: TGTGCCATCAGTGGTCAACGGGAGGGCCCAGATACGCAGTATTTT
CDR3aa: CAISGQREGPDTQYF
v_gene: TRBV10-3
abundance: many
j_gene: TRBJ2-3
d_gene: TRBD2
len: 15

CDR3nt: TGTGCCAGTACCCGGCTAGCGGGAAGGGAGCAGTTCTTC
CDR3aa: CASTRLAGREQFF
v_gene: TRBV19
abundance: many
j_gene: TRBJ2-1
d_gene: TRBD2
len: 13

CDR3nt: TGTGCCACCAGCAGAGTCATTTCGGAGGGCGAGCAGTACTTC
CDR3aa: CATSRVISEGEQYF
v_gene: TRBV15
abundance: many
j_gene: TRBJ2-7
d_gene: -
len: 14

CDR3nt: TGTGCCAGCAGTTTAAGACCCCACGAGCAGTACTTC
CDR3aa: CASSLRPHEQYF
v_gene: TRBV12-3/TRBV12-4
abundance: many
j_gene: TRBJ2-7
d_gene: -
len: 12

CDR3nt: TGTGCCAGCAGTGAAGAAGGTGACCCCTCGGATACGCAGTATTTT
CDR3aa: CASSEEGDPSDTQYF
v_gene: TRBV6-1
abundance: many
j_gene: TRBJ2-3
d_gene: -
len: 15

CDR3nt: TGTGCCAGCAGCCACGGAGCGGGAGTCATCCTACAGCAGTTCTTC
CDR3aa: CASSHGAGVILQQFF
v_gene: TRBV4-2
abundance: many
j_gene: TRBJ2-1
d_gene: TRBD2
len: 15

CDR3nt: TGTGCCAGCAGTTTGAGGGGGAGCGGGAGCCACACCGGGGAGCTGTTTTTT
CDR3aa: CASSLRGSGSHTGELFF
v_gene: TRBV12-3/TRBV12-4
abundance: few
j_gene: TRBJ2-2
d_gene: TRBD2
len: 17

CDR3nt: TGCAGTGCTAGTGGGGATGAGCAGTTCTTC
CDR3aa: CSASGDEQFF
v_gene: TRBV20-1
abundance: many
j_gene: TRBJ2-1
d_gene: -
len: 10

CDR3nt: TGTGCCAGCAGTTACTCGAACCCGAGGGGCGAGCAGTACTTC
CDR3aa: CASSYSNPRGEQYF
v_gene: TRBV6-2/TRBV6-3
abundance: many
j_gene: TRBJ2-7
d_gene: -
len: 14

CDR3nt: TGTGCCAGTAGTATAGTTCAGGGTAACACCGGGGGGCTGTTTTTT
CDR3aa: CASSIVQGNTGGLFF
v_gene: TRBV19
abundance: -
j_gene: TRBJ2-2
d_gene: -
len: 15

CDR3nt: TGTGCCAGCAGTTTGTTCCGGAGCGGGAGCGGGCTCGGCGAGCAGTACTTC
CDR3aa: CASSLFRSGSGLGEQYF
v_gene: TRBV28
abundance: many
j_gene: TRBJ2-7
d_gene: TRBD2
len: 17

CDR3nt: TGCGCCAGCAGCTTGGGACTAGTGGGAGAGACCCAGTACTTC
CDR3aa: CASSLGLVGETQYF
v_gene: TRBV5-1
abundance: many
j_gene: TRBJ2-5
d_gene: -
len: 14

CDR3nt: TGTGCCAGCAGCTTAGAAGGGGGCGAGCAGTACTTC
CDR3aa: CASSLEGGEQYF
v_gene: TRBV7-9
abundance: many
j_gene: TRBJ2-7
d_gene: -
len: 12

CDR3nt: TGTGCCAGCAGTTTAGGGCAGCCCTCCTACAATGAGCAGTTCTTC
CDR3aa: CASSLGQPSYNEQFF
v_gene: TRBV28
abundance: -
j_gene: TRBJ2-1
d_gene: -
len: 15

CDR3nt: TGTGCCAGTAGCTTTGGGACAAGCATTGCCTATGGCTACACCTTC
CDR3aa: CASSFGTSIAYGYTF
v_gene: TRBV19
abundance: many
j_gene: TRBJ1-2
d_gene: -
len: 15

CDR3nt: TGTGCCAGCAGCTTAGGTGCGGGTGCCGGGGAGCTGTTTTTT
CDR3aa: CASSLGAGAGELFF
v_gene: TRBV7-6
abundance: many
j_gene: TRBJ2-2
d_gene: -
len: 14

CDR3nt: TGTGCCAGCAGCGGGCCATCGGATCATGAGCAGTTCTTC
CDR3aa: CASSGPSDHEQFF
v_gene: TRBV5-4
abundance: many
j_gene: TRBJ2-1
d_gene: -
len: 13

CDR3nt: TGCGCCAGCAGCTTGGGGGGACAGGGATCATCAAAAAACATTCAGTACTTC
CDR3aa: CASSLGGQGSSKNIQYF
v_gene: TRBV5-1
abundance: -
j_gene: TRBJ2-4
d_gene: TRBD1
len: 17

CDR3nt: TGTGCCAGCACCGCTGGCCCGGACGAGCAGTACTTC
CDR3aa: CASTAGPDEQYF
v_gene: TRBV5-6
abundance: many
j_gene: TRBJ2-7
d_gene: -
len: 12